This T cell receptor beta chain was profiled in a study of cytomegalovirus exposure and HLA in healthy donors. Some clones are missing from TCRdb's copy, which holds only in-frame ones; the method was immunoSEQ multiplex PCR. Counted here are around 190,000 clones, roughly 85% occurring once; the ten biggest clones make up 15% to 20%. The study drew the donors from its roughly 110-subject validation cohort, separate from the approximately 700-subject first cohort. V was clipped by 8 bases and J by 3 bases; unmatched bases: 13. The CDR3 covers 17 residues. Germline assignment: CDR1 LNHNV and CDR2 YYDKDF (reference sequence).

Sequencing used PBMCs. This chain uses TRBV15 with TRBJ1-3, with 10 bases aligning to TRBD1. The sequence derives from a man between 18 and 35 years old in good health and CMV-seropositive. CDR3 sequence (DNA): TGTGCCACCTGTGCTGGGACAGGGGAGGAATATGGAAACACCATATATTTT. Protein product: CATCAGTGEEYGNTIYF.